One and the same sample provided the 24 T cell receptor beta chains below, sequenced in a study of T cells after yellow fever vaccination. TCRdb ran MiXCR on the 5' RACE reads and lists one entry per CDR3 protein. The table lists about 32,000 distinct CDR3 sequences, 10% of them singletons. The source was PBMCs, either bulk or a sorted T-cell subset (CD4+, CD8+, memory, or dextramer-sorted; not recorded which), collected less than 16 days after the first yellow fever vaccination. The receptors come from a man younger than 30 who received the YFV17D yellow fever vaccine.

This clonotype appeared many times. The rearrangement uses TRBV5-1 and TRBJ2-5; D is perhaps TRBD2 (7 bases). The germline V and J ends were trimmed by 3 bases and 5 bases, with 14 bases remaining between them. The CDR3 runs to 14 residues. Germline V gene lookup returns CDR1 SGHRS and CDR2 YFSETQ. The DNA for the CDR3 is TGCGCCAGCAGCTCCCGGGGGGCCGGTGAGACCCAGTACTTC. Amino acids: CASSSRGAGETQYF.

This clonotype counts as medium-sized. V is TRBV5-1 and J is TRBJ2-2; D ambiguous. In germline, CDR1 is SGHRS, CDR2 YFSETQ. The CDR3 sequence is 13 residues long. Trimming took off 2 bases at V and 2 bases at J, with 4 bases between the two ends. The CDR3 region has the DNA TGCGCCAGCAGCTTAGGAAACACCGGGGAGCTGTTTTTT. Its protein product is CASSLGNTGELFF.

This clonotype was seen repeatedly, ten times or more. V and J are TRBV5-1 and TRBJ1-1; D is uncertain. The length of the CDR3 is 14 residues. CDR1 is SGHRS, CDR2 YFSETQ, per germline. With 2 bases removed from V and 2 bases from J, the gap between germline ends came to 10 bases. As DNA, the CDR3 is TGCGCCAGCAGCTTCAAGGGAGTAAACACTGAAGCTTTCTTT. Protein product: CASSFKGVNTEAFF.

This clonotype was detected many times. CDR3 nucleotides: TGCGCCAGCAGCCCTGGACTAGCGGGGTCAGGAGAGACCCAGTACTTC. Translation: CASSPGLAGSGETQYF. The chain recombines TRBV5-1 with TRBJ2-5; 12 nucleotides match TRBD2. Germline V lookup: CDR1 SGHRS, CDR2 YFSETQ. The V segment lost 4 bases and the J segment 4 bases; nucleotides outside the gene matches: 8. The CDR3 is 16 amino acids.

A few counts support this clonotype. The CDR3 loop reads CASSSWMTSQETQYF. The DNA of the CDR3 is TGTGCCAGCAGCTCCTGGATGACTTCCCAAGAGACCCAGTACTTC. This sequence joins TRBV7-2 and TRBJ2-5, with unresolved D. Germline V lookup: CDR1 SGHTA, CDR2 FQGNSA. V lost 4 bases and J 1 base, leaving 13 bases between the germline ends. The CDR3 has 15 residues.

This clonotype was found many times. V and J are TRBV24-1 and TRBJ2-2; D unresolved. The CDR3 length is 16 residues. Deletions cut 4 bases from V and 6 bases from J, with 17 bases between. CDR1 is KGHDR and CDR2 is SFDVKD in the germline V gene. The CDR3, as DNA: TGTGCCACCAGTGACCCAAAGCTGTATGAGGCCGGGGAGCTGTTTTTT. It codes for CATSDPKLYEAGELFF.

This clonotype was seen repeatedly, ten times or more. The rearrangement uses TRBV5-1 and TRBJ2-3; D not certain. Deletions cut 2 bases from V and 4 bases from J, with 8 bases between. The CDR3 has 13 residues. CDR1 is SGHRS, CDR2 YFSETQ, per germline. CDR3 region: CASSFSAADTQYF. The CDR3, as DNA: TGCGCCAGCAGCTTTTCGGCCGCAGATACGCAGTATTTT.

This clonotype was counted ten times or more. The chain is built from TRBV5-1 and TRBJ2-3; D perhaps matches TRBD2 (6 bases). The CDR3 has 14 residues. Trimming took 0 bases from V and 1 from J, leaving 6 bases between them. Germline V gene lookup returns CDR1 SGHRS and CDR2 YFSETQ. CDR3 sequence reads: CASSLGEGTDTQYF. The CDR3 region has the DNA TGCGCCAGCAGCTTGGGGGAGGGCACAGATACGCAGTATTTT.

In this sample, this clonotype turned up many times. The chain links TRBV2 to TRBJ1-5; D is unclear. Germline assignment: CDR1 SNHLY and CDR2 FYNNEI. The V and J ends lost 5 bases and 3 bases respectively, with 5 bases between them. The CDR3 spans 12 residues. In DNA, the CDR3 is TGTGCCAGCAGTATTGACAATCAGCCCCAGCATTTT. Its protein is CASSIDNQPQHF.

This clonotype came up many times. CDR3 sequence: CSATVPGGRGTDTQYF. The CDR3 region has the DNA TGCAGTGCTACTGTTCCGGGGGGGAGGGGCACAGATACGCAGTATTTT. V usage is TRBV20-1 and J usage is TRBJ2-3, with 8 bases identical to TRBD2. The V and J ends lost 4 bases and 1 base, in that order; junction bases with no gene match: 10. The CDR3 consists of 16 residues. The germline V gene encodes CDR1 DFQATT and CDR2 SNEGSKA (reference sequence).

This clonotype has at least ten counts. This chain joins TRBV7-6 and TRBJ2-3; D uncertain. The CDR3 consists of 15 residues. Germline V lookup: CDR1 SGHVS, CDR2 FNYEAQ. V was clipped by 2 bases and J by 1 base, with 10 bases between them. The CDR3 nucleotides read TGTGCCAGCAGCTTACAGGTCGCCGGCACAGATACGCAGTATTTT. Translating gives CASSLQVAGTDTQYF.

There are a few counts of this clonotype. The chain is built from TRBV7-2 and TRBJ2-7, with 8 bases fitting TRBD2. CDR3 size: 15 residues. With V trimmed by 1 base and J by 2 bases, 4 bases remained unmatched. Germline CDR1 SGHTA, CDR2 FQGNSA. CDR3 in amino acids: CASSLGVGGAYEQYF. The CDR3 nucleotides read TGTGCCAGCAGCTTAGGAGTCGGGGGGGCCTACGAGCAGTACTTC.

This clonotype was observed at least ten times. The chain recombines TRBV20-1 with TRBJ2-3, with TRBD2 matching over 7 bases. Germline V CDR1 and CDR2: DFQATT, SNEGSKA (reference sequence). The CDR3 has 13 amino acids. CDR3 nucleotides: TGCAGAGCGGGGCCCCCTAGCACAGATACGCAGTATTTT. This encodes CRAGPPSTDTQYF.

Concerning this clonotype itself: This sequence may be a read error, since a much larger clone differs from it by one base. This rearrangement joins TRBV7-2 to TRBJ2-5, with a weak D call TRBD2 (5 bases). Trimming pared 1 base from V and 5 bases from J, leaving 17 bases between. The CDR3 is 16 residues long. Per germline, CDR1 SGHTA and CDR2 FQGNSA. The CDR3 reads CASSLGGISRRETQYF. CDR3 DNA: TGTGCCAGCAGCTTAGGTGGGATATCGAGGAGGGAGACCCAGTACTTC.

Many counts were recorded for this clonotype. The gene calls are TRBV12-3 or TRBV12-4 and TRBJ1-5; possibly TRBD1 for D (6 bases). This CDR3 region has 18 residues. Between the trimmed V and J ends, which lost 4 bases and 6 bases, there was a span of 25 bases. The CDR3 nucleotides are TGTGCCAGCAGTTCTATAGAGGTATCAGGGGATTATATTCAGCCCCAGCATTTT. Translating it yields CASSSIEVSGDYIQPQHF.

For this clonotype: A much larger clone is a single base away; this may be a read error. V usage is TRBV7-8 and J usage is TRBJ2-1, with 9 bases identical to TRBD2. The CDR3 covers 16 residues. Trimming took 5 bases from V and 7 from J; bases not matched to a gene: 12. Per germline, CDR1 SGHVS and CDR2 FQNEAQ. The CDR3 DNA sequence: TGTGCCAGCAGCCTCGGGGCTAGCGGGGATTGGAATGAGCAGTTCTTC. This translates into CASSLGASGDWNEQFF.

By share, this clonotype ranks as medium-sized (0.01 to 0.1%). The chain couples TRBV19 to TRBJ1-1; D gene ambiguous. Germline V lookup: CDR1 LNHDA, CDR2 SQIVND (reference sequence). Trimming took off 5 bases at V and 4 bases at J, with 11 bases between the two ends. CDR3 length: 13 residues. The DNA for the CDR3 is TGTGCCAGTAGTTACGCAGGAGGCACTGAAGCTTTCTTT. Its protein is CASSYAGGTEAFF.

The chain links TRBV20-1 to TRBJ1-4; D unclear. This CDR3 is built from 14 residues. Germline lookup yields CDR1 DFQATT and CDR2 SNEGSKA (reference sequence). Trimming shortened V by 0 bases and J by 11 bases, and 16 bases separated the two germline ends. The CDR3 coding sequence is TGCAGTGCTAGAGAAATCGGAGGTAGCGGGAAACTGTTTTTT. Amino acid sequence: CSAREIGGSGKLFF.

This clonotype occurred many times. The rearrangement joins TRBV29-1 to TRBJ1-1, with a possible D match to TRBD1 (5 bases). This CDR3 is built from 12 residues. Germline lookup yields CDR1 SQVTM and CDR2 ANQGSEA. V shed 6 bases and J shed 4 bases, with 12 bases lying between them. DNA for the CDR3: TGCAGCGTGGGGGGAGGGTCCACTGAAGCTTTCTTT. It specifies CSVGGGSTEAFF.

Ten or more counts support this clonotype. The chain employs TRBV5-1 and TRBJ2-3, with D possibly TRBD2 on 6 matching bases. V lost 5 bases and J lost 4, with 14 bases in between. The CDR3 has 14 amino acids. Per germline, CDR1 SGHRS and CDR2 YFSETQ. Here the CDR3 reads CASRAAGGADTQYF. CDR3 coding DNA: TGCGCCAGCAGGGCAGCGGGCGGAGCAGATACGCAGTATTTT.

This clonotype was seen many times. The rearrangement uses TRBV2 and TRBJ1-2; D is unclear. The CDR3 is made up of 11 amino acids. The V end lost 6 bases, the J end lost 8 bases, and 10 bases lay between the germline ends. Germline V gene lookup returns CDR1 SNHLY and CDR2 FYNNEI. CDR3 coding DNA: TGTGCCAGCAGCGGGCCCGGAGGCTACACCTTC. Its protein is CASSGPGGYTF.

This clonotype was observed at least ten times. This chain joins TRBV6-2 or TRBV6-3 and TRBJ2-6; the D is unclear. This CDR3 has 13 amino acids. V was shortened by 10 bases and J by 0 bases, with 7 bases between the two germline ends. In germline, CDR1 is MNHEY, CDR2 SVGEGT. The CDR3 sequence: CAISSSGANVLTF. Written as DNA, the CDR3 is TGTGCCATTTCGAGCTCTGGGGCCAACGTCCTGACTTTC.

This clonotype was seen repeatedly, ten times or more. The chain joins TRBV11-2 to TRBJ2-1; either TRBD1 or TRBD2 may fit D (5 bases each). The CDR3 is 15 residues long. The germline V gene encodes CDR1 SGHAT and CDR2 FQNNGV. Trimming left V 5 bases short and J 2 bases short, with 13 bases between. The CDR3 sequence: CASSDYGGTYNEQFF. CDR3 DNA: TGTGCCAGCAGCGACTATGGGGGTACCTACAATGAGCAGTTCTTC.

Many counts were recorded for this clonotype. This chain links TRBV4-2 with TRBJ2-1; tentatively, D is TRBD2 (7 bases). This CDR3 is built from 17 residues. Trimming left V 4 bases short and J 5 bases short, with 21 bases between. Germline CDR1 LGHNA, CDR2 YNFKEQ. The CDR3 is CASSPGRMGGADNEQFF. In DNA, the CDR3 is TGTGCCAGCAGCCCAGGCAGGATGGGGGGGGCCGACAATGAGCAGTTCTTC.